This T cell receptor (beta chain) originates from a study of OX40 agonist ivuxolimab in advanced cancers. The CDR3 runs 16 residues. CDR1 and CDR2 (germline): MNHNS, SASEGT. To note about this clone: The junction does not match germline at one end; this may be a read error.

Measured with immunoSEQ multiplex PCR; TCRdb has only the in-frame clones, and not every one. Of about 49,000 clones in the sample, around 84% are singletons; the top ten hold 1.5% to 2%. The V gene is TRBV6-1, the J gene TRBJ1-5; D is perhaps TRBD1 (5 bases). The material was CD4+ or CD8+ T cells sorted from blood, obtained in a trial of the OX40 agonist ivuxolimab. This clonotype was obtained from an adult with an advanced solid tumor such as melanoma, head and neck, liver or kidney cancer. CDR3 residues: CASSEDGHPRGQPQHF. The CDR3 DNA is TGTGCCAGCAGCGAAGATGGACACCCTAGGGGTCAGCCCCAGCATTTT.